Each of the 22 T cell receptor beta chains below was sequenced from the same sample in a study of T-cell memory formation after mild COVID-19. TCRdb reprocessed the 5' RACE reads via MiXCR and lists one record per CDR3 protein. The table lists over 70,000 distinct CDR3 sequences, about 13% of them singletons. Sequencing input: PBMCs or a T cell subset sorted from them (not recorded which). Every receptor here comes from an adult woman who had mild COVID-19 (a few samples of this study predate the infection). Cell type and time point are not known.

This clonotype came up a few times. This CDR3 is CASSLDGANVLTF. The CDR3 DNA reads TGTGCCAGCAGTTTAGATGGGGCCAACGTCCTGACTTTC. The chain couples TRBV12-3 or TRBV12-4 to TRBJ2-6; D not certain. CDR3 length: 13 residues. Trimming shortened V by 1 base and J by 3 bases, and 1 base separated the two germline ends.

The gene calls are TRBV7-2 and TRBJ2-5, with D uncertain. The V and J ends lost 4 bases and 3 bases respectively, with 6 bases between them. This CDR3 comprises 12 residues. Germline assignment: CDR1 SGHTA and CDR2 FQGNSA. CDR3: CASSSPKETQYF. CDR3 in DNA: TGTGCCAGCAGCTCCCCGAAAGAGACCCAGTACTTC. The whole variable domain, remainder taken from reference TRBV7-2 and TRBJ2-5, is GAGVSQSPSNKVTEKGKDVELRCDPISGHTALYWYRQSLGQGLEFLIYFQGNSAPDKSGLPSDRFSAERTGGSVSTLTIQRTQQEDSAVYLCASSSPKETQYFGPGTRLLVL.

This clonotype has just a few counts. CDR3 region: CASSIIGNQPQHF. CDR3 nucleotide sequence: TGTGCCAGTAGTATAATTGGTAATCAGCCCCAGCATTTT. The rearrangement joins TRBV19 to TRBJ1-5; D gene uncertain. The CDR3 has 13 residues. The V end lost 2 bases, the J end lost 4 bases, and 6 bases lay between the germline ends. CDR1 and CDR2 (germline): LNHDA, SQIVND (reference sequence). The full variable domain, in which reference TRBV19 and TRBJ1-5 provide the parts outside the CDR3, is DGGITQSPKYLFRKEGQNVTLSCEQNLNHDAMYWYRQDPGQGLRLIYYSQIVNDFQKGDIAEGYSVSREKKESFPLTVTSAQKNPTAFYLCASSIIGNQPQHFGDGTRLSIL.

The chain joins TRBV4-2 to TRBJ2-2; D gene uncertain. CDR1 is LGHNA, CDR2 YNFKEQ, per germline. The germline V and J ends were trimmed by 0 bases and 9 bases, with 8 bases remaining between them. The CDR3 is 13 amino acids. The CDR3 nucleotides read TGTGCCAGCAGCCAAGAACTAAACTGGGAGCTGTTTTTT. Translation: CASSQELNWELFF.

This clonotype appeared a few times. CDR3 nucleotides: TGTGCCAGCAGCCCCGGGGTAGCAAGCGCAGATACGCAGTATTTT. Protein product: CASSPGVASADTQYF. The gene calls are TRBV7-2 and TRBJ2-3; perhaps TRBD2 as D (5 bases). The germline CDR1 and CDR2 sequences are SGHTA and FQGNSA. V lost 5 bases to trimming and J lost 4 bases, with 16 bases between them. This CDR3 is built from 15 residues.

This rearrangement joins TRBV11-2 to TRBJ2-2; D gene unclear. Looked up from germline, CDR1 is SGHAT and CDR2 is FQNNGV. The CDR3 is made up of 16 amino acids. V lost 1 base, J lost 1 base, and 10 bases lay in between. The CDR3 loop reads CASSLARVGNTGELFF. Written as DNA, the CDR3 is TGTGCCAGCAGCTTAGCTCGGGTGGGGAACACCGGGGAGCTGTTTTTT.

The chain couples TRBV20-1 to TRBJ1-1; no reliable D call. The germline V and J ends were trimmed by 4 bases and 1 base, with 7 bases remaining between them. The CDR3 has 12 amino acids. Germline-derived CDR1 and CDR2 are DFQATT and SNEGSKA (reference sequence). DNA of the CDR3: TGCAGTGCTATTCTCCGGAACACTGAAGCTTTCTTT. Encoded protein: CSAILRNTEAFF.

V gene TRBV5-1 combines with J gene TRBJ2-7; 11 nucleotides match TRBD1. Germline V gene sequence: CDR1 SGHRS, CDR2 YFSETQ. V gave up 0 bases and J gave up 5 bases; unmatched junction bases: 1. The CDR3 sequence is 14 residues long. CDR3 nucleotides: TGCGCCAGCAGCTTGGGGACAGGGGGCAACGAGCAGTACTTC. Its protein product is CASSLGTGGNEQYF.

This clonotype has only a few counts. The chain combines TRBV6-1 with TRBJ1-1; perhaps TRBD1 as D (6 bases). V lost 5 bases to trimming and J lost 2 bases, with 15 bases between them. The CDR3 is 15 amino acids. CDR1 is MNHNS, CDR2 SASEGT, per germline. DNA of the CDR3: TGTGCCAGCAGTCAACGCAGGGACAAAAACACTGAAGCTTTCTTT. Translated, it gives CASSQRRDKNTEAFF.

The gene calls are TRBV12-3 or TRBV12-4 and TRBJ1-1, with D unresolved. The CDR3 extends over 12 amino acids. Trimming removed 5 bases at V and 2 bases at J, with 6 bases between. CDR3 loop: CASSTDNTEAFF. DNA for the CDR3: TGTGCCAGCAGTACAGATAACACTGAAGCTTTCTTT.

The genes are TRBV7-3 and TRBJ2-5, with D possibly TRBD2 on 5 matching bases. The CDR3 spans 15 residues. Trimming pared 0 bases from V and 5 bases from J, leaving 13 bases between. CDR1 is SGHTA, CDR2 FQGTGA, per germline. The DNA of the CDR3 is TGTGCCAGCAGCTTAACGCGGGCTAGCAGGGAGACCCAGTACTTC. Translating it yields CASSLTRASRETQYF.

This clonotype was seen a handful of times. The chain links TRBV7-8 to TRBJ2-1; no clear D. V dropped 4 bases and J dropped 4 bases, with 5 bases sitting between them. The germline CDR1 and CDR2 sequences are SGHVS and FQNEAQ. The CDR3 length is 12 residues. CDR3 nucleotides: TGTGCCAGCAGCTGGCAGTACAATGAGCAGTTCTTC. Protein sequence: CASSWQYNEQFF.

The rearrangement joins TRBV29-1 to TRBJ2-7; perhaps TRBD1 as D (6 bases). Trimming removed 1 base from V and 4 bases from J, with 17 bases in between. The CDR3 spans 15 residues. The germline gives CDR1 SQVTM, CDR2 ANQGSEA. CDR3: CSVEVFTGSGYEQYF. CDR3 bases: TGCAGCGTTGAAGTTTTCACAGGGTCGGGATACGAGCAGTACTTC.

The V gene is TRBV5-1, the J gene TRBJ2-1; possibly TRBD1 for D (5 bases). The V end lost 0 bases, the J end lost 8 bases, and 15 bases lay between the germline ends. The CDR3 loop spans 15 amino acids. CDR1 and CDR2 from the germline V gene are SGHRS and YFSETQ. The CDR3 sequence is CASSLADRVRDEQFF. The CDR3 region has the DNA TGCGCCAGCAGCTTGGCAGACCGTGTCAGGGATGAGCAGTTCTTC.

Notes on this clonotype: An end of the junction does not agree with germline; a read error may underlie this. The V gene is TRBV12-3 or TRBV12-4, the J gene TRBJ2-2, with D possibly matching TRBD2 (5 bases). This CDR3 has 16 amino acids. CDR3 sequence: CASQTRMPTNTGEMFF. The CDR3 region has the DNA TGTGCCAGCCAGACCAGGATGCCGACGAACACCGGGGAGATGTTTTTT.

This clonotype was seen only a few times. The chain joins TRBV7-3 to TRBJ1-2; 7 bases map to TRBD1. CDR3 size: 16 residues. The V segment lost 2 bases and the J segment 4 bases; nucleotides outside the gene matches: 10. The germline V gene has CDR1 SGHTA and CDR2 FQGTGA. CDR3: CASSLGGDSLPYGYTF. The CDR3 DNA reads as TGTGCCAGCAGCTTAGGGGGGGACAGTCTTCCCTATGGCTACACCTTC.

This clonotype was found many times. The chain is built from TRBV4-2 and TRBJ2-7; the D call may be TRBD1 or TRBD2 (5 bases each). Germline V gene sequence: CDR1 LGHNA, CDR2 YNFKEQ. Trimming removed 4 bases from V and 0 bases from J, with 10 bases in between. The CDR3 loop spans 14 amino acids. This CDR3 reads CASSPGDGSYEQYF. The CDR3 DNA sequence: TGTGCCAGCAGCCCTGGGGACGGCTCCTACGAGCAGTACTTC.

The sample holds many counts of this clonotype. This chain joins TRBV12-3 or TRBV12-4 and TRBJ2-1, with D maybe TRBD2 (6 bases). CDR3 length: 16 amino acids. Trimming left V 8 bases short and J 2 bases short, with 19 bases between. The CDR3 here is CASEEGGRLPYNEQFF. CDR3 DNA sequence: TGTGCCAGCGAGGAGGGTGGGAGGCTGCCCTACAATGAGCAGTTCTTC.

This clonotype has only a few counts. The J gene is TRBJ1-1, the V gene TRBV6-6; possible D gene TRBD1, 5 bases. V was shortened by 7 bases and J by 10 bases, with 10 bases between the two germline ends. The CDR3 is made up of 10 amino acids. The germline V gene encodes CDR1 MNHNY and CDR2 SVGAGI (reference sequence). This CDR3 is CASIGGVAFF. DNA for the CDR3: TGTGCCAGCATCGGGGGGGTAGCTTTCTTT.

This clonotype was recorded at least ten times. CDR3 sequence: CASSPPTSYEQYF. CDR3 sequence (DNA): TGCGCCAGCAGCCCCCCCACATCCTACGAGCAGTACTTC. The V and J genes are TRBV5-1 and TRBJ2-7, with D uncertain. Per germline, CDR1 SGHRS and CDR2 YFSETQ. Trimming removed 4 bases at V and 1 base at J, with 9 bases between. The CDR3 is 13 residues long.

The rearrangement joins TRBV7-8 to TRBJ2-1, with 7 bases fitting TRBD1. CDR3 length equals 15 residues. V shed 7 bases and J 5 bases; nucleotides not matched to a gene: 11. Germline CDR1 reads SGHVS; CDR2 reads FQNEAQ. The CDR3 DNA follows: TGTGCCAGCATGGTAACCGGGACAGCTAACAATGAGCAGTTCTTC. Amino acid sequence: CASMVTGTANNEQFF.

This chain connects TRBV7-2 to TRBJ2-3; D remains unclear. The CDR3 is made up of 12 amino acids. Germline V gene sequence: CDR1 SGHTA, CDR2 FQGNSA. V was trimmed by 4 bases and J by 2 bases, leaving 4 bases between them. The chain's CDR3 is CASSWHTDTQYF. The CDR3 DNA follows: TGTGCCAGCAGCTGGCACACAGATACGCAGTATTTT.